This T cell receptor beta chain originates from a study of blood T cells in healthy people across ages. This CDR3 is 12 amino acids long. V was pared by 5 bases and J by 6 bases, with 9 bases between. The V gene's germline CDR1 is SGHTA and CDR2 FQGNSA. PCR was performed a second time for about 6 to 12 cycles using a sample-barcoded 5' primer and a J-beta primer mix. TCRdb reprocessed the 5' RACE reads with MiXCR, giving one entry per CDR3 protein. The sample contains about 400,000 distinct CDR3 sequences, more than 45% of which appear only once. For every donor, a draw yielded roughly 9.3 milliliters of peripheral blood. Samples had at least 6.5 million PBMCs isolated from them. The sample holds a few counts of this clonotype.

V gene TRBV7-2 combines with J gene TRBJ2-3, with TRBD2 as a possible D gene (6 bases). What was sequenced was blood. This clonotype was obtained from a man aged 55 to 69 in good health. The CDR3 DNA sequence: TGTGCCAGCAGCACGGGGACTGATACGCAGTATTTT. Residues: CASSTGTDTQYF. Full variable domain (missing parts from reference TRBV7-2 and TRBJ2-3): GAGVSQSPSNKVTEKGKDVELRCDPISGHTALYWYRQSLGQGLEFLIYFQGNSAPDKSGLPSDRFSAERTGGSVSTLTIQRTQQEDSAVYLCASSTGTDTQYFGPGTRLTVL.